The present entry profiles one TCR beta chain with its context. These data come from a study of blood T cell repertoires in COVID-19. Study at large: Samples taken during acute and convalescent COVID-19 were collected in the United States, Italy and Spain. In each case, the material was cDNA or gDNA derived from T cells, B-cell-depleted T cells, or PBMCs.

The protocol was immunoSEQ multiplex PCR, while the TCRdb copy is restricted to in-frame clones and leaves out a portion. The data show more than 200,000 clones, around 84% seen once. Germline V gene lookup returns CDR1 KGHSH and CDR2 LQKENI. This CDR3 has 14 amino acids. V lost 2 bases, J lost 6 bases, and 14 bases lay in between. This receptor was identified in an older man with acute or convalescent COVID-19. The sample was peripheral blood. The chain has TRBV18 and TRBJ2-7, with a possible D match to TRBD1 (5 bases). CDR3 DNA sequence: TGTGCCAGCTCACCAGGGCCGTTAGGGGCCGAGCAGTACTTC. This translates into CASSPGPLGAEQYF.